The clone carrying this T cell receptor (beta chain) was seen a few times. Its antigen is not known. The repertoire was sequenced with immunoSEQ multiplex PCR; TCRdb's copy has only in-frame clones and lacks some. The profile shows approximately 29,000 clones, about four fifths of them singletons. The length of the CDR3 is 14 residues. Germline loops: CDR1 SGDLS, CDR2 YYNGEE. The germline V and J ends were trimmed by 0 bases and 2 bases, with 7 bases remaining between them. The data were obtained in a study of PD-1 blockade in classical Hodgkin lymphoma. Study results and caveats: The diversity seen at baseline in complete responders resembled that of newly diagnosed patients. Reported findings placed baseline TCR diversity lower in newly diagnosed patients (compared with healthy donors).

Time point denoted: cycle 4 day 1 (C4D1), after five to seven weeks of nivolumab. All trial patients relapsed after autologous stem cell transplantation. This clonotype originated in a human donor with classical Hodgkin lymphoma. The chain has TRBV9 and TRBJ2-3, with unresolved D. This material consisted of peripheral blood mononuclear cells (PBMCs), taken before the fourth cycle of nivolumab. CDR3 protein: CASSVGRPTDTQYF. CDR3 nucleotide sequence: TGTGCCAGCAGCGTAGGAAGACCCACAGATACGCAGTATTTT.